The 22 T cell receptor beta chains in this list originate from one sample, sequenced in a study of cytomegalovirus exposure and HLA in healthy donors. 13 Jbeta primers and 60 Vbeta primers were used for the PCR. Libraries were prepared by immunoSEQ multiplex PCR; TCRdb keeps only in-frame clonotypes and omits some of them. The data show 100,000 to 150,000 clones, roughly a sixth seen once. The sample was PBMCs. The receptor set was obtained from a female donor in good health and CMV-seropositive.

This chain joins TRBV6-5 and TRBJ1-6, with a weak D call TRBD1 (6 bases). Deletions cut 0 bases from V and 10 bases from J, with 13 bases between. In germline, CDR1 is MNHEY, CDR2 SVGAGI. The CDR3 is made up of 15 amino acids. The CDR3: CASSYSGDTSSPLHF. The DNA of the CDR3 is TGTGCCAGCAGTTACTCTGGGGACACATCCTCACCCCTCCACTTT.

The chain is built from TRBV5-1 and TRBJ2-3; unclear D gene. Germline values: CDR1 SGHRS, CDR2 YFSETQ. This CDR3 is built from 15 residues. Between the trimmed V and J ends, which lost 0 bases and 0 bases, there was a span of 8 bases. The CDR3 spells CASSLAITSTDTQYF. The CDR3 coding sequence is TGCGCCAGCAGCTTGGCCATAACTAGCACAGATACGCAGTATTTT.

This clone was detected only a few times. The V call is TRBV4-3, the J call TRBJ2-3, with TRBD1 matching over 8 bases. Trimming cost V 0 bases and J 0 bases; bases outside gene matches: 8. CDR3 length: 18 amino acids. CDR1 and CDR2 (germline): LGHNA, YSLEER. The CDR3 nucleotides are TGCGCCAGCAGCCAAGAAGACAGGGGCAAATCTAGCACAGATACGCAGTATTTT. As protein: CASSQEDRGKSSTDTQYF.

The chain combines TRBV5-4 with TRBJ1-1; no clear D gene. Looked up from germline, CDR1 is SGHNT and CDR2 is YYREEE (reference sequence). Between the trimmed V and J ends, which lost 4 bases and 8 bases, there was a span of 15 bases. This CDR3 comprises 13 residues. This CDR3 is CASSPEVPEEAFF. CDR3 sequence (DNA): TGTGCCAGCAGCCCTGAGGTCCCAGAAGAAGCTTTCTTT.

The CDR3 DNA follows: TGCGCCAGCAGCCAGCGGAGGGGACCGAACAGGAGGGATGGCTACACCTTC. This gives the protein CASSQRRGPNRRDGYTF. The rearrangement links TRBV4-1 to TRBJ1-2; maybe TRBD1 (5 bases). The V end lost 3 bases, the J end lost 6 bases, and 23 bases lay between the germline ends. The CDR3 sequence is 17 residues long. Germline values: CDR1 MGHRA, CDR2 YSYEKL.

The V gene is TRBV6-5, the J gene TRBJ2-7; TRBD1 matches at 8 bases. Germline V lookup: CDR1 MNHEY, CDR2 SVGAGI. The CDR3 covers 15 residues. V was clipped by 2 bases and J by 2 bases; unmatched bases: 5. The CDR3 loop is CASSYAQGGPYEQYF. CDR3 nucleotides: TGTGCCAGCAGTTACGCACAGGGGGGTCCCTACGAGCAGTACTTC.

CDR3 in amino acids: CASAEVGGDGYTF. The CDR3 bases are TGCGCCAGCGCGGAGGTCGGGGGGGATGGCTACACCTTC. This chain uses TRBV5-1 with TRBJ1-2; D possibly corresponds to TRBD1 (5 bases). V shed 7 bases and J shed 6 bases, with 16 bases lying between them. Germline CDR1 reads SGHRS; CDR2 reads YFSETQ. CDR3 length: 13 residues.

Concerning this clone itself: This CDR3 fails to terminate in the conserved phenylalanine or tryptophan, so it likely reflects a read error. CDR3 coding DNA: TGTGCCAGCAGAAGGACAGGGGGCTTGACTGAAGCTTTCGTT. It yields the protein CASRRTGGLTEAFV. This sequence joins TRBV6-1 and TRBJ1-1, with 11 bases identical to TRBD1. Germline V gene data show CDR1 as MNHNS and CDR2 as SASEGT. The CDR3 is 14 residues long. V lost 6 bases, J lost 5 bases, and 5 bases stayed unmatched.

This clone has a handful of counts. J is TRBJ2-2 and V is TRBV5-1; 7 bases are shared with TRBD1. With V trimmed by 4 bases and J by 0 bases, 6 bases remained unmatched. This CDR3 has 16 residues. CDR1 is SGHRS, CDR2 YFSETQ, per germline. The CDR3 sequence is CASSKGQLANTGELFF. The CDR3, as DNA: TGCGCCAGCAGCAAGGGACAGCTCGCGAACACCGGGGAGCTGTTTTTT.

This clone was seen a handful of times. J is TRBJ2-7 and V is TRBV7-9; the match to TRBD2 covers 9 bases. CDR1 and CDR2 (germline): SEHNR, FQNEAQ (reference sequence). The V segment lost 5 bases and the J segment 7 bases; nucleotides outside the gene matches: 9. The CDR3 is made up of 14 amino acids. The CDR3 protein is CASSPIAGEGEQYF. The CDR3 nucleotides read TGTGCCAGCAGCCCCATAGCGGGGGAAGGGGAGCAGTACTTC. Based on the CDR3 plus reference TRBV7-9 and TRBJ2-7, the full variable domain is DTGVSQNPRHKITKRGQNVTFRCDPISEHNRLYWYRQTLGQGPEFLTYFQNEAQLEKSRLLSDRFSAERPKGSFSTLEIQRTEQGDSAMYLCASSPIAGEGEQYFGPGTRLTVT.

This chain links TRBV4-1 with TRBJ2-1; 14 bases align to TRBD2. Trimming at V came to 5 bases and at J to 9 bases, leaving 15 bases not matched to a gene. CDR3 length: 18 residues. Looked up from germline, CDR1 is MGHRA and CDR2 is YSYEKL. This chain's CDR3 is CASSRLAGGPIPHSEQFF. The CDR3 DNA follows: TGCGCCAGCAGCAGACTAGCGGGGGGGCCAATTCCCCACAGTGAGCAGTTCTTC.

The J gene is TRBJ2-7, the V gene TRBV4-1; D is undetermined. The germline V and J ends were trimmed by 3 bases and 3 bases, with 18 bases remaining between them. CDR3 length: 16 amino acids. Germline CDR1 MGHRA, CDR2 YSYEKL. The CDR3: CASSQPTQRRSYEQYF. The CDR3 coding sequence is TGCGCCAGCAGCCAGCCAACGCAACGTAGAAGCTACGAGCAGTACTTC.

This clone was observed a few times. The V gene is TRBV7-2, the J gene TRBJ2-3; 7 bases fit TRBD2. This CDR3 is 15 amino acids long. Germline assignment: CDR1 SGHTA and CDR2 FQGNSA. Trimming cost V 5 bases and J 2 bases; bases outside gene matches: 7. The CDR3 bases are TGTGCCAGCAGCCCGCAGCGGGACCCCACAGATACGCAGTATTTT. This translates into CASSPQRDPTDTQYF.

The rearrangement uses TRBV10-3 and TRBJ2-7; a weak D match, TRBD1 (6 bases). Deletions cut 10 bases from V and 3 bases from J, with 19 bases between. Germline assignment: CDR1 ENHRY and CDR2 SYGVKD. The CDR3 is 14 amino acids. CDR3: CATQGDRSIYEQYF. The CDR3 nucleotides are TGTGCCACCCAGGGCGACAGGTCCATCTACGAGCAGTACTTC.

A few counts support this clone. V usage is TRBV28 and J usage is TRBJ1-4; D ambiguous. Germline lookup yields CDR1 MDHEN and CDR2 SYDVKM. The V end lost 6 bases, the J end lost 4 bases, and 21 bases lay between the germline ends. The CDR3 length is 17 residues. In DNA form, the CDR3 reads TGTGCCAGCAGCTTGACCGCAAGCACAGACGATAATGAAAAACTGTTTTTT. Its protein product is CASSLTASTDDNEKLFF. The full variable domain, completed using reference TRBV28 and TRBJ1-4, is DVKVTQSSRYLVKRTGEKVFLECVQDMDHENMFWYRQDPGLGLRLIYFSYDVKMKEKGDIPEGYSVSREKKERFSLILESASTNQTSMYLCASSLTASTDDNEKLFFGSGTQLSVL.

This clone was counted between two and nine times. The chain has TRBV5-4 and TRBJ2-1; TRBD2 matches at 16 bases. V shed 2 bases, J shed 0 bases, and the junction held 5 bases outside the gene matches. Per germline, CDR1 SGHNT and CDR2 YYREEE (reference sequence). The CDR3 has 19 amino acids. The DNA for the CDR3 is TGTGCCAGCAGCTTTGGGACTAGCGGGGGGGCCAGCTCCTACAATGAGCAGTTCTTC. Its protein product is CASSFGTSGGASSYNEQFF.

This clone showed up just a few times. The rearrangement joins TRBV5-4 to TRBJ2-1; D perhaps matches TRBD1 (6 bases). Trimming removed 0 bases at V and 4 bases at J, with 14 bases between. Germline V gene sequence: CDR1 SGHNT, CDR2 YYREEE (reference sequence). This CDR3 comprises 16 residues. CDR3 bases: TGTGCCAGCAGCTTGGTTCTTGGGGGCTCTTACAATGAGCAGTTCTTC. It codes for CASSLVLGGSYNEQFF.

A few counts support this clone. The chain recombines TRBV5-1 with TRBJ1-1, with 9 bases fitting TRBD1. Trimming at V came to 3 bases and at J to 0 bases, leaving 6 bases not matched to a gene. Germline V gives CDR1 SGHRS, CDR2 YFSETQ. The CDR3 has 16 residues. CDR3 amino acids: CASSWGQGLLNTEAFF. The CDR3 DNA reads TGCGCCAGCAGCTGGGGACAGGGCCTCCTGAACACTGAAGCTTTCTTT.

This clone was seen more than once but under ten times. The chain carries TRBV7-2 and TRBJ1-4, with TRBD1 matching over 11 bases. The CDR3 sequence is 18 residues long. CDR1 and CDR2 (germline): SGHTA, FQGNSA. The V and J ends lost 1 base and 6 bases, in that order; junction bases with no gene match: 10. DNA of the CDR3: TGTGCCAGCAGCTTAGAGGCGTGGGTGGGACAGGGGGATGAAAAACTGTTTTTT. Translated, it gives CASSLEAWVGQGDEKLFF.

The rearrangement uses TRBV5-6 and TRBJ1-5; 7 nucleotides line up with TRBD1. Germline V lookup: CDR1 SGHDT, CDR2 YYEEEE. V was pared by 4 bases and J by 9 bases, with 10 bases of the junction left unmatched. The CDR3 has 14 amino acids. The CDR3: CASSTSQNRGPQHF. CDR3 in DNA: TGTGCCAGCAGCACCTCACAAAACAGGGGGCCCCAGCATTTT.

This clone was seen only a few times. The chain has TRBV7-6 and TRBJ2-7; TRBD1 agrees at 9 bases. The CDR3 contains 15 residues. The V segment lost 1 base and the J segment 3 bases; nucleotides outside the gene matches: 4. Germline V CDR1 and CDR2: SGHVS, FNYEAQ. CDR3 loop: CASSLEQGAIYEQYF. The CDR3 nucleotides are TGTGCCAGCAGCTTAGAACAGGGGGCCATCTACGAGCAGTACTTC. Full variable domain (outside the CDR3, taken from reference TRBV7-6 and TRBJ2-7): GAGVSQSPRYKVTKRGQDVALRCDPISGHVSLYWYRQALGQGPEFLTYFNYEAQQDKSGLPNDRFSAERPEGSISTLTIQRTEQRDSAMYRCASSLEQGAIYEQYFGPGTRLTVT.

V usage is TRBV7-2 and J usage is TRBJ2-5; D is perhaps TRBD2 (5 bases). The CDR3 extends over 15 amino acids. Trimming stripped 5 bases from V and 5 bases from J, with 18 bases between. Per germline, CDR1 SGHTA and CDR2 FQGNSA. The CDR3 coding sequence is TGTGCCAGCAGCCCCTCAGGTGGAGGTTACGAGACCCAGTACTTC. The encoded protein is CASSPSGGGYETQYF.